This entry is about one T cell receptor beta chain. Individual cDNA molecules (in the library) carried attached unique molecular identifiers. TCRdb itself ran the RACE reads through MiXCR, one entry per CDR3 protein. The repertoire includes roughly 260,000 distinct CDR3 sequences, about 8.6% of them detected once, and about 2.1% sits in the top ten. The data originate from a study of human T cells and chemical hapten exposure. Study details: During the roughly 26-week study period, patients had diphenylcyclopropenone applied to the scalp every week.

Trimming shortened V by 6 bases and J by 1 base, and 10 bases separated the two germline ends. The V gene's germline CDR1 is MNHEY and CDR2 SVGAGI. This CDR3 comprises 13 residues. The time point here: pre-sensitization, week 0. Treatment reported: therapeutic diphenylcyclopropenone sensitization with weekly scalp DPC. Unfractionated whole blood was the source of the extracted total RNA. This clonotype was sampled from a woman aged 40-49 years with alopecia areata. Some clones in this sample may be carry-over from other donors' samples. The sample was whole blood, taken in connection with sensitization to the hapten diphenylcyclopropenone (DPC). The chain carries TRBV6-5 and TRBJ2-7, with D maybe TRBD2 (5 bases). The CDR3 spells CASRAGISYEQYF. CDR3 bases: TGTGCCAGCAGAGCCGGGATTTCCTACGAGCAGTACTTC.